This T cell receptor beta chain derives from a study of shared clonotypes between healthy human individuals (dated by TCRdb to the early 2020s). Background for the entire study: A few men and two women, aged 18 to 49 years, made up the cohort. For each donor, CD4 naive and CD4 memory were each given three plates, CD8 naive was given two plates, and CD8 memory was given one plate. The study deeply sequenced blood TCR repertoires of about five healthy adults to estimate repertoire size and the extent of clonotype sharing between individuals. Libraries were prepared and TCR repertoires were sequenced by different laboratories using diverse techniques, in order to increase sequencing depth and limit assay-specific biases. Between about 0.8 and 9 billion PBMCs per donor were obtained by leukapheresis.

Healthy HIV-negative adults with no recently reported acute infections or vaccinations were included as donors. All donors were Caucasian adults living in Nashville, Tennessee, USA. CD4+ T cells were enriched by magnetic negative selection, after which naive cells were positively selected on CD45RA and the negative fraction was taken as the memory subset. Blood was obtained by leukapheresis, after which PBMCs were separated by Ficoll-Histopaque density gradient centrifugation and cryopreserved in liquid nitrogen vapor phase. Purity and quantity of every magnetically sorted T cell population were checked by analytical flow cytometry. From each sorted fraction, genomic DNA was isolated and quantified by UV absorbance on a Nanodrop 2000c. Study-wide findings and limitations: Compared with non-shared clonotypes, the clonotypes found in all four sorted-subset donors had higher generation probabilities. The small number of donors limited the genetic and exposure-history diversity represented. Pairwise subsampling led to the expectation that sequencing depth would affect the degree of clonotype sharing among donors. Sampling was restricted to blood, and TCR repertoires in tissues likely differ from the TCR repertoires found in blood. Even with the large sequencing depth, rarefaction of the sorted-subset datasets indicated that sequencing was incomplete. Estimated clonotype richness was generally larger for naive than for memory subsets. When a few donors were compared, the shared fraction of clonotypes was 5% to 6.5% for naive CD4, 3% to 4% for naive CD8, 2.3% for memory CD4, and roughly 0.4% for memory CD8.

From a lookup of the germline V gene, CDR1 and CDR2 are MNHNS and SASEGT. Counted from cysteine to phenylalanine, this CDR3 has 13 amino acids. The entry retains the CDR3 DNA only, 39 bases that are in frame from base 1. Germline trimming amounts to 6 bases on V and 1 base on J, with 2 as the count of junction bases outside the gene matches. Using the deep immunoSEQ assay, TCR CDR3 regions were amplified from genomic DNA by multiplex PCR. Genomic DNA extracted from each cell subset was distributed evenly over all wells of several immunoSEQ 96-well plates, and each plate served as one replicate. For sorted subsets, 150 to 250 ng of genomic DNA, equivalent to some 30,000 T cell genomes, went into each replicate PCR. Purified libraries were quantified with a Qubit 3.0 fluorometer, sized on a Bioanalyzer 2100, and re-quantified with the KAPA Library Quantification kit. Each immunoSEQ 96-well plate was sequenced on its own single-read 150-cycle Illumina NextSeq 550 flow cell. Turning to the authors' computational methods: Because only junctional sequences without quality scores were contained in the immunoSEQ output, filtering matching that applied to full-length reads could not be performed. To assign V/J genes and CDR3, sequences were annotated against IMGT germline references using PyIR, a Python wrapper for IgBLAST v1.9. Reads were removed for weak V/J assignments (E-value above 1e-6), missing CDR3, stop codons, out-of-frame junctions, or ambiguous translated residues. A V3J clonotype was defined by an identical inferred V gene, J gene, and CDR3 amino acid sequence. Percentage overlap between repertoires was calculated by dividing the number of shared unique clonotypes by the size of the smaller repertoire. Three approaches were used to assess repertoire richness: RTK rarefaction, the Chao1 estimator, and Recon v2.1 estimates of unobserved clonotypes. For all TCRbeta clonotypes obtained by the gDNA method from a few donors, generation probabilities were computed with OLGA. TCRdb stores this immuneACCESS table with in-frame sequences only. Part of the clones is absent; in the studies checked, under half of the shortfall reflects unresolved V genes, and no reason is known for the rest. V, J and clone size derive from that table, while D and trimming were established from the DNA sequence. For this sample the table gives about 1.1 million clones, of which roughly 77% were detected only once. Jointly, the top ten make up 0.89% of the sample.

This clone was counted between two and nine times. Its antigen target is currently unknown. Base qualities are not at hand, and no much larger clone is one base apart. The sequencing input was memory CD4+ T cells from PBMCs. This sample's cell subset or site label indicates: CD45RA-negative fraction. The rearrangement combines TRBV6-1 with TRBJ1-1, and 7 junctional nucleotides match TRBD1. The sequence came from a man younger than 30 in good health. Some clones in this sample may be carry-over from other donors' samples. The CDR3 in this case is CASRQGKNTEAFF. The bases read TGTGCCAGCAGACAGGGGAAGAACACTGAAGCTTTCTTT.